These T cell receptor beta chains were read from a single sample in a study of blood T cell repertoires in COVID-19. Profiling relied on immunoSEQ multiplex PCR, and the TCRdb table lists in-frame clones only, not all of them. The sample carries roughly 190,000 clones, roughly 80% recorded once. The sequenced sample consisted of peripheral blood. These receptors were taken from a woman between 35 and 50 years old with COVID-19, enrolled during active disease. Both conserved end residues are part of each CDR3. The order of the fields is D gene, V gene, J gene, CDR3 length, clone size, CDR3 DNA, CDR3 protein. A D gene is named only where the DNA matches it firmly. Clone sizes are given selectively: once, few, many, or a class where the clone is expanded.

-,TRBV11-2,TRBJ1-2,12,-,TGTGCCAGCAGCTCCGAGAGGGCTGGCTACACCTTC,CASSSERAGYTF
-,TRBV6-2/TRBV6-3,TRBJ1-1,17,-,TGTGCCAGCAGTTACTCCACAGTGCCCGCCCGTAGCACTGAAGCTTTCTTT,CASSYSTVPARSTEAFF
TRBD1,TRBV18,TRBJ1-4,14,-,TGTGCCAGCTCATGGACAGGGCCTAATGAAAAACTGTTTTTT,CASSWTGPNEKLFF
-,TRBV27,TRBJ2-6,15,-,TGTGCCAGCAGTTTAGGCAGGCCTGGGGCCAACGTCCTGACTTTC,CASSLGRPGANVLTF
-,TRBV5-4,TRBJ2-2,14,-,TGTGCCAGCAGAGGGGATTTCGGGACCGGGGAGCTGTTTTTT,CASRGDFGTGELFF
TRBD1,TRBV6-1,TRBJ2-1,16,few,TGTGCCAGCAGTGAAACTCGGGACAGGGTACGGTCTGAGCAGTTCTTC,CASSETRDRVRSEQFF
TRBD2,TRBV12-5,TRBJ2-1,14,-,TGTGCTAGTGGCTCCGGGACTAGTGTGCATGAGCAGTTCTTC,CASGSGTSVHEQFF
-,TRBV3-1/TRBV3-2,TRBJ2-3,15,-,TGTGCCAGCAGCCAAGCCGGGAGTTGGACAGATACGCAGTATTTT,CASSQAGSWTDTQYF
-,TRBV30,TRBJ2-2,13,-,TGTGCCTGGAGACGGATTGACATCGGGGAGCTGTTTTTT,CAWRRIDIGELFF
TRBD1,TRBV19,TRBJ2-1,13,-,TGTGCCACCTCGGACAGGGTTTACAATGAGCAGTTCTTC,CATSDRVYNEQFF
-,TRBV11-3,TRBJ2-1,14,once,TGTGCCAGCAGCTTAGGGTCGAGCATGGATGAGCAGTTCTTC,CASSLGSSMDEQFF
-,TRBV19,TRBJ2-5,15,-,TGTGCCAGAGGGGGGGGGCATGGGCAAAGAGAGACCCAGTACTTC,CARGGGHGQRETQYF
TRBD1,TRBV28,TRBJ2-3,14,-,TGTGCCAGCAGTTTATTACAGGGGACAGATACGCAGTATTTT,CASSLLQGTDTQYF
-,TRBV19,TRBJ1-5,14,-,TGTGCCAGTAAGGAGGGTCCCAGCAATCAGCCCCAGCATTTT,CASKEGPSNQPQHF
-,TRBV5-4,TRBJ1-1,13,-,TGTGCCAGCAGCCGGACAGAGGGGACTGAAGCTTTCTTT,CASSRTEGTEAFF
TRBD1,TRBV7-6,TRBJ2-5,15,-,TGTGCCAGCAGCTTTGGGACAGGGGGCTTGGAGACCCAGTACTTC,CASSFGTGGLETQYF
-,TRBV14,TRBJ1-2,14,few,TGTGCCAGCAGCCATGAGTTAATCGGGAGAGGCTACACCTTC,CASSHELIGRGYTF
-,TRBV3-1/TRBV3-2,TRBJ2-3,17,once,TGTGCCAGCAGCCCCACATTGGGGGGAGCGGGCTACGATACGCAGTATTTT,CASSPTLGGAGYDTQYF
-,TRBV6-5,TRBJ2-5,14,-,TGTGCCAGCAGTTTCTGGGGCGCTCAAGAGACCCAGTACTTC,CASSFWGAQETQYF
-,TRBV3-1/TRBV3-2,TRBJ2-7,15,few,TGTGCCAGCAGCCGGGGCGGGATAAACTCCTACGAGCAGTACTTC,CASSRGGINSYEQYF